These T cell receptor beta chains were read from a single sample in a study of early T cells in non-severe SARS-CoV-2 infection. Each CDR3 protein gets one entry after TCRdb re-called the 5' RACE reads with MiXCR. The sample lists about 20,000 distinct CDR3 sequences; approximately 5.7% were seen once. This sample comprised whole blood, obtained at baseline. The receptors derive from an adult who was a healthcare worker with PCR-confirmed SARS-CoV-2 infection or an uninfected control (not recorded which). Each CDR3 is given with its conserved first and last residue. The D gene is left open where the match is weak. Clone size is given for some rows only: seen once, a few or many times, or a class if the clone is expanded.

j_call	v_call	clone_size	d_call	cdr3_aa	cdr3_nt
TRBJ2-7	TRBV18	many	-	CASSPPPGRVRTHEQYF	TGTGCCAGCTCACCGCCTCCCGGCAGGGTACGAACCCACGAGCAGTACTTC
TRBJ2-5	TRBV5-4	many	TRBD1	CASRDRGQETQYF	TGTGCCAGCCGGGACAGGGGGCAAGAGACCCAGTACTTC
TRBJ2-6	TRBV29-1	-	-	CSVEDQGSGANVLTF	TGCAGCGTTGAAGATCAGGGCTCTGGGGCCAACGTCCTGACTTTC
TRBJ2-1	TRBV6-5	many	TRBD2	CASSRGSGLVYNEQFF	TGTGCCAGCAGTCGCGGATCGGGACTAGTCTATAATGAGCAGTTCTTC
TRBJ2-5	TRBV28	-	-	CASSPGSTVETQYF	TGTGCCAGCAGTCCCGGATCGACCGTTGAGACCCAGTACTTC
TRBJ2-1	TRBV4-3	many	-	CASSQVQLHEQFF	TGCGCCAGCAGCCAAGTTCAGCTCCATGAGCAGTTCTTC
TRBJ2-5	TRBV7-8	-	TRBD2	CASSLGEGQETQYF	TGTGCCAGCAGCTTAGGGGAGGGCCAAGAGACCCAGTACTTC
TRBJ1-1	TRBV5-1	-	-	CASSLAPGITEAFF	TGCGCCAGCAGCTTGGCGCCAGGGATCACTGAAGCTTTCTTT
TRBJ1-1	TRBV7-3	many	TRBD1	CASSSGGENTEAFF	TGTGCCAGCAGCTCAGGGGGCGAAAACACTGAAGCTTTCTTT
TRBJ2-1	TRBV11-3	few	TRBD1	CASSLGGDRGLNEQFF	TGTGCCAGCAGCTTAGGGGGAGACAGGGGCCTCAATGAGCAGTTCTTC
TRBJ2-3	TRBV21-1	many	-	CASSGRDRDNTDTQYF	TGTGCCAGCAGCGGCCGGGACAGGGACAACACAGATACGCAGTATTTT
TRBJ2-3	TRBV20-1	many	-	CSARYMAGHTDTQYF	TGCAGTGCTAGATATATGGCAGGGCACACAGATACGCAGTATTTT
TRBJ2-5	TRBV9	many	-	CASSVGPVPNQETQYF	TGTGCCAGCAGCGTAGGCCCAGTACCAAATCAAGAGACCCAGTACTTC
TRBJ2-2	TRBV7-7	-	-	CASSYSRVTGELFF	TGTGCCAGCAGCTATTCTAGAGTTACCGGGGAGCTGTTTTTT
TRBJ2-1	TRBV20-1	few	TRBD2	CSATLAGTSYNEQFF	TGCAGTGCTACCCTAGCGGGGACATCCTACAATGAGCAGTTCTTC
TRBJ2-5	TRBV7-2	-	TRBD1	CASSSYPGQGWETQYF	TGTGCCAGCAGCTCCTATCCGGGACAGGGATGGGAGACCCAGTACTTC
TRBJ2-7	TRBV5-4	-	-	CASGARDTTYEQYF	TGTGCCAGCGGGGCCCGGGACACAACCTACGAGCAGTACTTC
TRBJ2-1	TRBV6-1	many	TRBD1	CASSEGTGSHNEQFF	TGTGCCAGCAGTGAAGGGACAGGGAGTCACAATGAGCAGTTCTTC
TRBJ2-2	TRBV6-6	few	TRBD1	CASSAHRTGNTGELFF	TGTGCCAGCAGCGCACACCGGACAGGGAACACCGGGGAGCTGTTTTTT
TRBJ2-7	TRBV5-5	few	-	CASSLFWTEDYEQYF	TGTGCCAGCAGCTTGTTCTGGACAGAAGACTACGAGCAGTACTTC
TRBJ2-7	TRBV7-9	-	-	CASSARGGPHFYEQYF	TGTGCCAGCAGCGCGAGGGGGGGACCCCATTTTTACGAGCAGTACTTC
TRBJ2-3	TRBV25-1	-	-	CASRGEDTQYF	TGTGCCAGCAGGGGCGAAGATACGCAGTATTTT
TRBJ2-4	TRBV9	few	-	CASSVGVGWTEKNIQYF	TGTGCCAGCAGCGTAGGAGTCGGATGGACAGAAAAAAACATTCAGTACTTC
TRBJ2-5	TRBV24-1	many	TRBD1	CATSESGTAHQETQYF	TGTGCCACCAGTGAATCCGGGACAGCGCACCAAGAGACCCAGTACTTC
TRBJ1-2	TRBV7-2	many	-	CASSPQGNYGYTF	TGTGCCAGCAGCCCTCAGGGGAATTATGGCTACACCTTC
TRBJ2-1	TRBV20-1	few	-	CSAREMSRRNEQFF	TGCAGTGCTAGAGAAATGTCCCGGCGGAATGAGCAGTTCTTC
TRBJ2-1	TRBV5-1	many	TRBD2	CASSLESSGYNEQFF	TGCGCCAGCAGCTTGGAATCTAGCGGGTACAATGAGCAGTTCTTC
TRBJ2-2	TRBV10-3	many	-	CAIKEGTVGELFF	TGTGCCATCAAGGAGGGGACCGTCGGGGAGCTGTTTTTT
TRBJ2-4	TRBV7-9	few	-	CASSSAGGVKNIQYF	TGTGCCAGCAGCTCCGCAGGGGGGGTGAAAAACATTCAGTACTTC
TRBJ1-6	TRBV6-5	-	-	CASSISTLSYREGSPLHF	TGTGCCAGCAGTATCTCCACGCTGAGTTACAGGGAGGGTTCACCCCTCCACTTT
TRBJ1-1	TRBV19	many	-	CASSMGRKNTEAFF	TGTGCCAGTAGTATGGGACGGAAGAACACTGAAGCTTTCTTT
TRBJ1-4	TRBV12-3/TRBV12-4	-	-	CASSYSGIGNEKLFF	TGTGCCAGCAGCTATTCAGGGATTGGGAATGAAAAACTGTTTTTT
TRBJ2-1	TRBV7-3	-	TRBD1	CASSSHGQGGDEQFF	TGTGCCAGCAGCTCGCACGGACAGGGTGGGGATGAGCAGTTCTTC
TRBJ1-1	TRBV6-6	few	-	CASLGTEAFF	TGTGCCAGCTTGGGCACTGAAGCTTTCTTT
TRBJ2-3	TRBV20-1	few	TRBD2	CSAGARRGGTDTQYF	TGCAGTGCTGGGGCCCGACGGGGGGGGACAGATACGCAGTATTTT